Each of the 32 T cell receptor beta chains below was sequenced from the same sample in a study of T cells in narcolepsy. Profiling relied on immunoSEQ multiplex PCR, and the TCRdb table lists in-frame clones only, not all of them. The table includes about 2,500 clones, 26% detected once. These TCRs' antigens remain unknown. The sample taken for sequencing was cultured CD4+ T cells from cerebrospinal fluid. These receptors came from a human donor with narcolepsy.

This chain uses TRBV7-9 with TRBJ2-3; D is possibly TRBD1 (6 bases). V gave up 1 base and J gave up 1 base, with 6 bases separating them. The V gene's germline CDR1 is SEHNR and CDR2 FQNEAQ (reference sequence). This CDR3 comprises 14 residues. The CDR3, as DNA: TGTGCCAGCAGCTTAGAGGGGGGCACAGATACGCAGTATTTT. Its translation: CASSLEGGTDTQYF.

This clone is deemed medium-sized. The chain recombines TRBV5-8 with TRBJ2-1, with D unresolved. Germline V gives CDR1 SGHTS, CDR2 YDEGEE. CDR3 length: 12 residues. V was pared by 1 base and J by 8 bases, with 7 bases between. The CDR3 nucleotides are TGTGCCAGCAGCTTGTCTAGGCATGAGCAGTTCTTC. It encodes CASSLSRHEQFF.

A note on this clone: A far larger clone is only one base removed, so a read error is likely. The chain couples TRBV10-3 to TRBJ1-4, with 7 bases aligning to TRBD1. This CDR3 is built from 14 residues. Germline CDR1 and CDR2: ENHRY and SYGVKD. DNA for the CDR3: TGTGACATCAGGCCCGGGACAGATGATGAAAAACTGTTTTTT. Translating gives CDIRPGTDDEKLFF.

The chain uses TRBV25-1 and TRBJ1-1; no clear D gene. Germline V lookup: CDR1 MGHDK, CDR2 SYGVNS. V shed 3 bases and J shed 0 bases, with 17 bases lying between them. The CDR3 is made up of 17 amino acids. The CDR3 DNA is TGTGCCAGCAGTGAGAAAGGGTCAGAAGAAATGAACACTGAAGCTTTCTTT. It specifies CASSEKGSEEMNTEAFF.

Concerning this clone itself: Other DNA sequences in the sample encode the same CDR3. J is TRBJ1-2 and V is TRBV6-5; D may be TRBD1 (5 bases). Per the germline V gene, CDR1 is MNHEY and CDR2 is SVGAGI. Trimming removed 6 bases at V and 8 bases at J, with 16 bases between. There are 13 residues in the CDR3. The CDR3 protein is CASSPDSWGGYTF. The CDR3 DNA reads TGTGCCAGCAGCCCGGACTCATGGGGGGGCTACACCTTC.

This clone is categorized as medium-sized. The chain is built from TRBV5-4 and TRBJ1-5; the D is unclear. Germline CDR1 SGHNT, CDR2 YYREEE (reference sequence). This CDR3 has 14 amino acids. V shed 4 bases and J shed 3 bases, with 11 bases lying between them. CDR3 residues: CASSPTPDNQPQHF. CDR3 nucleotide sequence: TGTGCCAGCAGCCCGACCCCTGACAATCAGCCCCAGCATTTT. The whole variable domain, filled in from reference TRBV5-4 and TRBJ1-5, reads ETGVTQSPTHLIKTRGQQVTLRCSSQSGHNTVSWYQQALGQGPQFIFQYYREEENGRGNFPPRFSGLQFPNYSSELNVNALELDDSALYLCASSPTPDNQPQHFGDGTRLSIL.

This clone was counted only a few times. This chain connects TRBV7-2 to TRBJ2-3, with D possibly TRBD1 on 6 matching bases. Germline loops: CDR1 SGHTA, CDR2 FQGNSA. The CDR3 contains 17 residues. Trimming shortened V by 5 bases and J by 6 bases, and 24 bases separated the two germline ends. Here the CDR3 DNA reads TGTGCCAGCAGCAGAGAGAACAGGGACCCGGGATCCGATACGCAGTATTTT. Translating it yields CASSRENRDPGSDTQYF. Filled out from reference TRBV7-2 and TRBJ2-3, the complete variable domain reads GAGVSQSPSNKVTEKGKDVELRCDPISGHTALYWYRQSLGQGLEFLIYFQGNSAPDKSGLPSDRFSAERTGGSVSTLTIQRTQQEDSAVYLCASSRENRDPGSDTQYFGPGTRLTVL.

CDR3 in amino acids: CASTPNYEQYF. The CDR3 bases are TGTGCCAGCACGCCCAACTACGAGCAGTACTTC. The chain joins TRBV6-1 to TRBJ2-7, with no clear D. Trimming left V 7 bases short and J 3 bases short, with 7 bases between. The germline V gene encodes CDR1 MNHNS and CDR2 SASEGT. The CDR3 has 11 residues.

The chain is built from TRBV11-2 and TRBJ2-1, with TRBD2 identical over 8 bases. The CDR3 is made up of 14 amino acids. Germline CDR1 SGHAT, CDR2 FQNNGV. V shed 6 bases, J shed 8 bases, and the junction held 9 bases outside the gene matches. CDR3 in DNA: TGTGCCAGCAGACGGGGGGGGGCGGGGGATGAGCAGTTCTTC. This encodes CASRRGGAGDEQFF.

In the case of this clone: The junction shows a germline mismatch at one end, possibly a read error. V usage is TRBV30 and J usage is TRBJ1-1; TRBD1 matches at 8 bases. CDR3 length equals 15 residues. Germline CDR1 is GTSNPN and CDR2 is SVGIG (reference sequence). The CDR3 protein is CARRGGRQGFTEAFF. The DNA for the CDR3 is TGTGCCCGGAGGGGGGGGAGACAGGGGTTCACTGAAGCTTTCTTT.

In its sample, this clone was seen once. This chain joins TRBV13 and TRBJ1-2; D possibly corresponds to TRBD1 (5 bases). Germline V CDR1 and CDR2: PRHDT, FYEKMQ (reference sequence). Trimming took off 3 bases at V and 8 bases at J, with 13 bases between the two ends. CDR3 length equals 13 residues. The chain's CDR3 is CASSFSQGDGYTF. The CDR3 DNA reads TGTGCCAGCAGCTTTTCGCAAGGGGACGGCTACACCTTC.

This clone has only a few counts. The chain has TRBV6-5 and TRBJ1-1; TRBD1 aligns across 7 bases. Germline-derived CDR1 and CDR2 are MNHEY and SVGAGI. V was clipped by 4 bases and J by 9 bases; unmatched bases: 11. This CDR3 contains 14 residues. CDR3 amino acids: CASSSSRDSLQAFF. The CDR3 coding sequence is TGTGCCAGCAGTTCGTCCCGGGACAGTCTTCAAGCTTTCTTT.

The chain links TRBV6-5 to TRBJ2-7; 11 bases fit TRBD2. In germline, CDR1 is MNHEY, CDR2 SVGAGI. This CDR3 has 13 amino acids. J gave up 3 bases and V 8 bases, and 3 bases lay outside the gene matches. The CDR3 loop is CASLGTSGYEQYF. In DNA form, the CDR3 reads TGTGCCAGCCTGGGGACTAGCGGCTACGAGCAGTACTTC.

The gene calls are TRBV7-9 and TRBJ2-5; 7 positions match TRBD2. CDR1 and CDR2 (germline): SEHNR, FQNEAQ (reference sequence). V lost 1 base and J lost 5; bases outside the gene matches: 4. CDR3 length: 14 amino acids. Written as DNA, the CDR3 is TGTGCCAGCAGCTTAGTCTTGGGGGGGGAGACCCAGTACTTC. Amino acid sequence: CASSLVLGGETQYF.

J is TRBJ1-1 and V is TRBV5-1; D perhaps matches TRBD1 (5 bases). Germline CDR1 is SGHRS and CDR2 is YFSETQ. V dropped 4 bases and J dropped 2 bases, with 12 bases sitting between them. This CDR3 has 14 amino acids. As DNA, the CDR3 is TGCGCCAGCAGCCCCGGACAAATTAACACTGAAGCTTTCTTT. Encoded protein: CASSPGQINTEAFF.

J is TRBJ1-6 and V is TRBV9; no reliable D call. There are 15 residues in the CDR3. Germline V gene data show CDR1 as SGDLS and CDR2 as YYNGEE. V lost 0 bases to trimming and J lost 8 bases, with 12 bases between them. The CDR3 sequence: CASSVAGTRDSPLHF. CDR3 nucleotides: TGTGCCAGCAGCGTAGCTGGTACGCGAGATTCACCCCTCCACTTT.

The V and J genes are TRBV19 and TRBJ2-2; no clear D gene. The CDR3 is 15 amino acids. V lost 3 bases and J 3 bases, leaving 11 bases between the germline ends. CDR1 LNHDA and CDR2 SQIVND come from the germline V gene (reference sequence). The CDR3 spells CASSIRRADTGELFF. The CDR3 DNA sequence: TGTGCCAGTAGTATTCGAAGGGCGGACACCGGGGAGCTGTTTTTT.

This clone came up a few times. The chain joins TRBV2 to TRBJ2-5; unclear D gene. Germline-derived CDR1 and CDR2 are SNHLY and FYNNEI. This CDR3 region has 14 residues. V was pared by 4 bases and J by 4 bases, with 13 bases between. The CDR3 nucleotides are TGTGCCAGCAGTGTGCGGCTAGATGGAGAGACCCAGTACTTC. This translates into CASSVRLDGETQYF.

The chain couples TRBV10-1 to TRBJ2-2, with D perhaps TRBD1 (5 bases). Germline V lookup: CDR1 WNHNN, CDR2 SYGVQD (reference sequence). Trimming removed 5 bases from V and 4 bases from J, with 8 bases in between. This CDR3 has 13 residues. CDR3 residues: CASSFQGTGELFF. CDR3 DNA sequence: TGCGCCAGCAGTTTCCAGGGCACCGGGGAGCTGTTTTTT.

This clone was detected a few times. The chain couples TRBV2 to TRBJ2-5; D remains ambiguous. The V end was cut by 4 bases, the J end by 7 bases, with 19 bases between. Germline lookup yields CDR1 SNHLY and CDR2 FYNNEI. The CDR3 is 15 residues long. In DNA, the CDR3 is TGTGCCAGCAGTGGGGATAGGGTAGGACCAGGGACCCAGTACTTC. Translated: CASSGDRVGPGTQYF.

The chain links TRBV14 to TRBJ2-5; D unclear. The CDR3 covers 17 residues. Trimming took off 0 bases at V and 1 base at J, with 15 bases between the two ends. Germline V CDR1 and CDR2: SGHDN, FVKESK. CDR3 coding DNA: TGTGCCAGCAGCCAAGATCCCCGAAGGGCTATCCAAGAGACCCAGTACTTC. This sequence encodes CASSQDPRRAIQETQYF. The full variable domain, in which reference TRBV14 and TRBJ2-5 provide the parts outside the CDR3, is EAGVTQFPSHSVIEKGQTVTLRCDPISGHDNLYWYRRVMGKEIKFLLHFVKESKQDESGMPNNRFLAERTGGTYSTLKVQPAELEDSGVYFCASSQDPRRAIQETQYFGPGTRLLVL.

This clone was counted a few times. This chain connects TRBV10-1 to TRBJ1-2; D is perhaps TRBD1 (6 bases). V gave up 3 bases and J gave up 6 bases, with 11 bases separating them. The CDR3 loop spans 13 amino acids. Germline V gene data show CDR1 as WNHNN and CDR2 as SYGVQD (reference sequence). The DNA for the CDR3 is TGCGCCAGCAGTGATGGACAGAGTAATGGCTACACCTTC. This codes for CASSDGQSNGYTF.

This clone was seen more than once but under ten times. The chain couples TRBV7-9 to TRBJ1-2; D is undetermined. This CDR3 is built from 13 residues. CDR1 SEHNR and CDR2 FQNEAQ come from the germline V gene (reference sequence). The germline V and J ends were trimmed by 5 bases and 6 bases, with 13 bases remaining between them. The CDR3 protein is CASSPRTGNGYTF. The CDR3 coding sequence is TGTGCCAGCAGCCCTCGGACGGGGAATGGCTACACCTTC.

The rearrangement joins TRBV4-3 to TRBJ1-1, with D possibly being TRBD1 (6 bases). The CDR3 has 14 amino acids. Trimming stripped 0 bases from V and 5 bases from J, with 10 bases between. Germline CDR1 reads LGHNA; CDR2 reads YSLEER. In DNA, the CDR3 is TGCGCCAGCAGCCAAGATGAAAGGGGGACTGAAGCTTTCTTT. Translation gives CASSQDERGTEAFF.

This clone ranks as medium-sized. The V gene is TRBV4-1, the J gene TRBJ1-1; D might be TRBD1 (6 bases). There are 14 residues in the CDR3. V was shortened by 0 bases and J by 5 bases, with 10 bases between the two germline ends. Per germline, CDR1 MGHRA and CDR2 YSYEKL. CDR3: CASSQDERGTEAFF. Written as DNA, the CDR3 is TGCGCCAGCAGCCAAGATGAAAGGGGGACTGAAGCTTTCTTT.

The chain combines TRBV11-3 with TRBJ1-1; 7 positions agree with TRBD1. The CDR3 extends over 14 amino acids. V was pared by 5 bases and J by 2 bases, with 5 bases of the junction left unmatched. CDR1 is SGHNT, CDR2 YENEEA, per germline. CDR3 nucleotide sequence: TGTGCCAGCAGCATAGGGACAGCAAACACTGAAGCTTTCTTT. It is translated as CASSIGTANTEAFF.

In its sample, this clone was seen a few times. The rearrangement uses TRBV7-2 and TRBJ1-4; 7 bases line up with TRBD1. Germline V gene lookup returns CDR1 SGHTA and CDR2 FQGNSA. This CDR3 has 16 amino acids. The V gene end was trimmed by 4 bases and the J gene end by 8 bases; junction bases not matched to a gene: 13. CDR3 sequence (DNA): TGTGCCAGCAGCTCGGACGGGACAGCACCCCTAGAAAAACTGTTTTTT. Its translation: CASSSDGTAPLEKLFF.

The V and J genes are TRBV5-1 and TRBJ2-3; 7 positions agree with TRBD2. Looked up from germline, CDR1 is SGHRS and CDR2 is YFSETQ. The CDR3 is 13 amino acids. Trimming removed 7 bases from V and 2 bases from J; junction bases left unmatched: 4. The CDR3 DNA reads as TGCGCCAGCTCTGCGGGAGACACAGATACGCAGTATTTT. Its protein product is CASSAGDTDTQYF.

This clone appeared a few times. The chain couples TRBV11-2 to TRBJ1-1; TRBD1 might be the D (5 bases). This CDR3 region has 16 residues. CDR1 is SGHAT and CDR2 is FQNNGV in the germline V gene. V lost 5 bases, J lost 6 bases, and 22 bases lay in between. Here the CDR3 reads CASSPSAGYGDPEAFF. The CDR3, as DNA: TGTGCCAGCAGCCCCTCCGCAGGGTACGGGGATCCTGAAGCTTTCTTT. Full variable domain (remainder filled in from reference TRBV11-2 and TRBJ1-1): EAGVAQSPRYKIIEKRQSVAFWCNPISGHATLYWYQQILGQGPKLLIQFQNNGVVDDSQLPKDRFSAERLKGVDSTLKIQPAKLEDSAVYLCASSPSAGYGDPEAFFGQGTRLTVV.

Sample share makes this clone large. For the CDR3, the DNA is TGCGCCAGCAGTGAGTGGGTTGACAGGGGGAAAGGAAACACCATATATTTT. It codes for CASSEWVDRGKGNTIYF. The J gene is TRBJ1-3, the V gene TRBV10-2; 9 bases agree with TRBD1. The CDR3 length is 17 residues. Germline lookup yields CDR1 WSHSY and CDR2 SAAADI. Losses at the gene ends were 1 base for V and 4 bases for J; bases not matched to a gene: 8.

Only a few counts were recorded for this clone. CDR3 DNA: TGTGCCAGCAGTCGACGGGACACCGATGGCTACACCTTC. This encodes CASSRRDTDGYTF. This rearrangement joins TRBV27 to TRBJ1-2, with TRBD1 as a possible D gene (6 bases). The germline V gene has CDR1 MNHEY and CDR2 SMNVEV (reference sequence). Trimming stripped 5 bases from V and 6 bases from J, with 13 bases between. CDR3 length: 13 residues.

The V and J genes are TRBV9 and TRBJ2-5, with TRBD1 identical over 8 bases. This CDR3 comprises 17 residues. J lost 4 bases, V lost 0 bases, and 11 bases had no gene match. Germline V gives CDR1 SGDLS, CDR2 YYNGEE. CDR3 sequence (DNA): TGTGCCAGCAGCGTAGGAGAAGGGGACAGGTGGGCAGAGACCCAGTACTTC. Residues: CASSVGEGDRWAETQYF.